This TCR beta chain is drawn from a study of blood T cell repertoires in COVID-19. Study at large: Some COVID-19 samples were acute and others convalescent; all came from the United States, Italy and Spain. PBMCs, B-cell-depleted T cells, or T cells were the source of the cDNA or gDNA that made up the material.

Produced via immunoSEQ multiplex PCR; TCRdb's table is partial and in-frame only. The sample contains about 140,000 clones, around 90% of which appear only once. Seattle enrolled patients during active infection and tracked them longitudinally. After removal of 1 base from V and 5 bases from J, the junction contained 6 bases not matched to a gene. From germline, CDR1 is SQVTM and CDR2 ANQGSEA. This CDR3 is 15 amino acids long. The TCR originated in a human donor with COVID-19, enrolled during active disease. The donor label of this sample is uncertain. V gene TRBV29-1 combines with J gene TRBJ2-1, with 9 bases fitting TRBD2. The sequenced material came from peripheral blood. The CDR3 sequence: CSVEGSSGINNEQFF. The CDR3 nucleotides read TGCAGCGTTGAAGGTTCTAGCGGGATAAACAATGAGCAGTTCTTC.